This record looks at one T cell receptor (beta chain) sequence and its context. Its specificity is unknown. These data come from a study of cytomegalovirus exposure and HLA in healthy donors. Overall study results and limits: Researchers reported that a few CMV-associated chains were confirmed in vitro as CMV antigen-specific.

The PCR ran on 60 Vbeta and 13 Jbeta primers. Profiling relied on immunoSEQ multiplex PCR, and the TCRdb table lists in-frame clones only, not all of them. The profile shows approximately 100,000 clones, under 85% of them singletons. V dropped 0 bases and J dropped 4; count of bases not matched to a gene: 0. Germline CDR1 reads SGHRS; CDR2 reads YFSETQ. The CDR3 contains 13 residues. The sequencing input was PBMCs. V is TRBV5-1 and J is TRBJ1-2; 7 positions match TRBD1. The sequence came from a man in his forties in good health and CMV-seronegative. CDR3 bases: TGCGCCAGCAGCTTGGACAGGGGCTATGGCTACACCTTC. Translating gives CASSLDRGYGYTF.